The rows below give T cell receptor beta chains drawn from one sample of a study of blood T cell repertoires in COVID-19. Some clones are missing from TCRdb's copy, which holds only in-frame ones; the method was immunoSEQ multiplex PCR. Among some 73,000 clones listed, roughly 86% were seen once. Material for sequencing was peripheral blood. The receptor source for this set is a woman aged 55-69 years with acute or convalescent COVID-19. The CDR3 runs from the conserved cysteine through the conserved F or W. A D gene is named only where the DNA matches it firmly. A clone size is listed for some rows: how often the clone was seen (once, few, many), or a class if it is expanded.

v_call: TRBV5-8
clone_size: NA
d_call: NA
j_call: TRBJ2-3
cdr3_nt: TGTGCCAGCAGCTTGGCCGGGGGAACCCCCACAGATACGCAGTATTTT
cdr3_aa: CASSLAGGTPTDTQYF

v_call: TRBV5-1
clone_size: NA
d_call: NA
j_call: TRBJ2-3
cdr3_nt: TGCGCCAGTACAGGGAGTTTCACAGATACGCAGTATTTT
cdr3_aa: CASTGSFTDTQYF

v_call: TRBV5-6
clone_size: once
d_call: TRBD1
j_call: TRBJ1-2
cdr3_nt: TGTGCCAGCAGCTTGGGGGAAAGGGGGCGCATAGTCGGCTACACCTTC
cdr3_aa: CASSLGERGRIVGYTF

v_call: TRBV29-1
clone_size: NA
d_call: TRBD2
j_call: TRBJ2-7
cdr3_nt: TGCAGCGTAACCGGGACTAGCGAATCCTGGAACGAGCAGTACTTC
cdr3_aa: CSVTGTSESWNEQYF

v_call: TRBV5-1
clone_size: NA
d_call: NA
j_call: TRBJ1-6
cdr3_nt: TGCGCCAGCAGCTTGGATTCGGGGTTTAATTCACCCCTCCACTTT
cdr3_aa: CASSLDSGFNSPLHF

v_call: TRBV5-1
clone_size: NA
d_call: TRBD1
j_call: TRBJ1-5
cdr3_nt: TGCGCCAGCAGCTTGGGACAGGGCAGCAATCAGCCCCAGCATTTT
cdr3_aa: CASSLGQGSNQPQHF

v_call: TRBV15
clone_size: NA
d_call: NA
j_call: TRBJ2-7
cdr3_nt: TGTGCCACCAGCAACGCAGGGAACCCCTACGAGCAGTACTTC
cdr3_aa: CATSNAGNPYEQYF

v_call: TRBV18
clone_size: NA
d_call: NA
j_call: TRBJ1-2
cdr3_nt: TGTGCCAGCTCACCACTGGGATACGCTACGGGGTATGGCTACACCTTC
cdr3_aa: CASSPLGYATGYGYTF

v_call: TRBV6-5
clone_size: NA
d_call: NA
j_call: TRBJ1-1
cdr3_nt: TGTGCCAGCAGTCCTCGGACAGCGAACACTGAAGCTTTCTTT
cdr3_aa: CASSPRTANTEAFF

v_call: TRBV19
clone_size: NA
d_call: TRBD1
j_call: TRBJ2-1
cdr3_nt: TGTGCCAGTTCTAGCACCCACCCCGGGACAGGGGGCAATGAGCAGTTCTTC
cdr3_aa: CASSSTHPGTGGNEQFF

v_call: TRBV3-1/TRBV3-2
clone_size: NA
d_call: TRBD1
j_call: TRBJ1-2
cdr3_nt: TGTGCCAGCAGCAGACGGACAGGGCCTTCTAACTATGGCTACACCTTC
cdr3_aa: CASSRRTGPSNYGYTF

v_call: TRBV30
clone_size: NA
d_call: TRBD1
j_call: TRBJ1-2
cdr3_nt: TGTGCCTGGAGTAGGGGGCAGGGGCCCTATGGCTACACCTTC
cdr3_aa: CAWSRGQGPYGYTF

v_call: TRBV20-1
clone_size: NA
d_call: TRBD1
j_call: TRBJ2-7
cdr3_nt: TGCAGTGCTAGTAGGCGGGACAGGGGCTCCGAGCAGTACTTC
cdr3_aa: CSASRRDRGSEQYF

v_call: TRBV10-1
clone_size: NA
d_call: NA
j_call: TRBJ2-5
cdr3_nt: TGCGCCAGCAAGAAGGGGGATGAAGAGACCCAGTACTTC
cdr3_aa: CASKKGDEETQYF

v_call: TRBV19
clone_size: NA
d_call: TRBD2
j_call: TRBJ2-5
cdr3_nt: TGTGCCAGTAGCAACCGGCGGGGGGGCGGAGAGACCCAGTACTTC
cdr3_aa: CASSNRRGGGETQYF

v_call: TRBV19
clone_size: NA
d_call: NA
j_call: TRBJ2-3
cdr3_nt: TGTGCCAGTAGTATGGTGGCCGTGACTCCAGTCACAGATACGCAGTATTTT
cdr3_aa: CASSMVAVTPVTDTQYF

v_call: TRBV6-1
clone_size: NA
d_call: NA
j_call: TRBJ1-6
cdr3_nt: TGTGCCAGCAGTGAAGCGACAGCGGGTAATTCACCCCTCCACTTT
cdr3_aa: CASSEATAGNSPLHF

v_call: TRBV9
clone_size: NA
d_call: NA
j_call: TRBJ2-1
cdr3_nt: TGTGCCAGCAGCGTTACGGCGGGGATTAATGAGCAGTTCTTC
cdr3_aa: CASSVTAGINEQFF

v_call: TRBV18
clone_size: NA
d_call: NA
j_call: TRBJ2-1
cdr3_nt: TGTGCCAGCTCACCATTCGGAGTTAGCAATGAGCAGTTCTTC
cdr3_aa: CASSPFGVSNEQFF

v_call: TRBV7-8
clone_size: NA
d_call: TRBD1
j_call: TRBJ1-6
cdr3_nt: TGTGCCAGCACCCCGGACAGGGGAGCGTTCGTTGATGATTCACCCCTCCACTTT
cdr3_aa: CASTPDRGAFVDDSPLHF

v_call: TRBV4-1
clone_size: once
d_call: TRBD1
j_call: TRBJ2-7
cdr3_nt: TGCGCCAGCAGCCAGAAATGGACAGGGCGAGTTGACGAGCAGTACTTC
cdr3_aa: CASSQKWTGRVDEQYF

v_call: TRBV5-1
clone_size: NA
d_call: NA
j_call: TRBJ2-1
cdr3_nt: TGCGCCAGCAGCTTGGAAGGACAGTCTATGTCTGAGCAGTTCTTC
cdr3_aa: CASSLEGQSMSEQFF

v_call: TRBV3-1/TRBV3-2
clone_size: NA
d_call: TRBD2
j_call: TRBJ2-3
cdr3_nt: TGTGCCAGCAGCCTTAGCGGGGGGGAGGGGACGCAGTATTTT
cdr3_aa: CASSLSGGEGTQYF

v_call: TRBV7-2
clone_size: NA
d_call: NA
j_call: TRBJ2-3
cdr3_nt: TGTGCCAGCAGCTTGGCCGGGGACACAGATACGCAGTATTTT
cdr3_aa: CASSLAGDTDTQYF

v_call: TRBV3-1/TRBV3-2
clone_size: NA
d_call: TRBD1
j_call: TRBJ1-2
cdr3_nt: TGTGCCAGCAGCCCGCCGGGACAGGGCCGGGGCTACACCTTC
cdr3_aa: CASSPPGQGRGYTF

v_call: TRBV6-5
clone_size: NA
d_call: TRBD1
j_call: TRBJ1-2
cdr3_nt: TGTGCCAGCAGTTCAGGGGGCGCCATCTATGGCTACACCTTC
cdr3_aa: CASSSGGAIYGYTF

v_call: TRBV23-1
clone_size: once
d_call: TRBD1
j_call: TRBJ2-2
cdr3_nt: TGCGCCAGCAGTCAAAACCTCGGGACAGGGAACACCGGGGAGCTGTTTTTT
cdr3_aa: CASSQNLGTGNTGELFF

v_call: TRBV27
clone_size: NA
d_call: NA
j_call: TRBJ2-1
cdr3_nt: TGTGCCAGCCGTAGCGGCCAGGGGGTATACTATGAGCAGTTCTTC
cdr3_aa: CASRSGQGVYYEQFF

v_call: TRBV2
clone_size: NA
d_call: TRBD1
j_call: TRBJ1-2
cdr3_nt: TGTGCCAGCAGACAAGGGACAGGGGACTATGGCTACACCTTC
cdr3_aa: CASRQGTGDYGYTF

v_call: TRBV6-1
clone_size: NA
d_call: TRBD1
j_call: TRBJ1-1
cdr3_nt: TGTGCCAGCAGTGAAGCAGGGGGCGGGGACACTGAAGCTTTCTTT
cdr3_aa: CASSEAGGGDTEAFF

v_call: TRBV19
clone_size: NA
d_call: TRBD1
j_call: TRBJ1-1
cdr3_nt: TGTGCCAGCTTAGACAGGGGGCCTACTGAAGCTTTCTTT
cdr3_aa: CASLDRGPTEAFF

v_call: TRBV2
clone_size: NA
d_call: TRBD1
j_call: TRBJ2-4
cdr3_nt: TGTGCCAGCAGTGTAACGGGGACAGGGTACTTC
cdr3_aa: CASSVTGTGYF

v_call: TRBV11-2
clone_size: once
d_call: TRBD1
j_call: TRBJ1-2
cdr3_nt: TGTGCCAGCAGCTTAACCCGGAACAGGGGAAACTATGGCTACACCTTC
cdr3_aa: CASSLTRNRGNYGYTF

v_call: TRBV4-2
clone_size: NA
d_call: NA
j_call: TRBJ2-3
cdr3_nt: TGTGCCAGCAGCCAAGATCCCGGGGGCACAGATACGCAGTATTTT
cdr3_aa: CASSQDPGGTDTQYF

v_call: TRBV28
clone_size: NA
d_call: TRBD2
j_call: TRBJ2-7
cdr3_nt: TGTGCCAGCAGTTTAGGCGGGGGGGGCCACGAGCAGTACTTC
cdr3_aa: CASSLGGGGHEQYF

v_call: TRBV4-1
clone_size: NA
d_call: TRBD2
j_call: TRBJ2-5
cdr3_nt: TGCGCCAGCAGCCAAGGGCTAGCGGGGGGATTTGAGACCCAGTACTTC
cdr3_aa: CASSQGLAGGFETQYF

v_call: TRBV6-5
clone_size: once
d_call: NA
j_call: TRBJ2-1
cdr3_nt: TGTGCCAGCAGTTATGGGTCCGCCGGGATCAATGAGCAGTTCTTC
cdr3_aa: CASSYGSAGINEQFF